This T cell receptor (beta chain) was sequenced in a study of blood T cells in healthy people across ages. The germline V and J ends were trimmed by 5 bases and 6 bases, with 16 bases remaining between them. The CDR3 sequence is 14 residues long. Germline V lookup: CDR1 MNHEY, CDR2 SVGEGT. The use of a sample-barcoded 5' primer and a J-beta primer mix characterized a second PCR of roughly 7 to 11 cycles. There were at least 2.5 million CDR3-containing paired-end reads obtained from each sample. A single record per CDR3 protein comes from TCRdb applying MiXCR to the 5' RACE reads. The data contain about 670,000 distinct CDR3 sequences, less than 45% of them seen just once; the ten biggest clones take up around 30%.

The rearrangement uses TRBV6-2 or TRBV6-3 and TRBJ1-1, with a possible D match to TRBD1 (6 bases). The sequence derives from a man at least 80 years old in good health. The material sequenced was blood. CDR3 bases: TGTGCCAGCAGTGCACAGGGAGGTGGGGCTGAAGCTTTCTTT. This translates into CASSAQGGGAEAFF.